This T cell receptor beta chain was identified in a study of blood T cell repertoires in COVID-19. Overall study context: PBMCs, B-cell-depleted T cells, or T cells were the source of the cDNA or gDNA that made up the material.

Germline V gene lookup returns CDR1 SGHAT and CDR2 FQNNGV. Trimming removed 0 bases at V and 9 bases at J, with 14 bases between. The CDR3 loop spans 14 amino acids. How the authors handled the data: Amplification of reference gene primers provided the estimated nucleated cell counts. Profiling relied on immunoSEQ multiplex PCR, and the TCRdb table lists in-frame clones only, not all of them. V and J calls plus clone size are reproduced from that table; the DNA served to infer D and trimming. The sample records 400,000 to 550,000 clones, 87% being singletons. The clonotype was recovered from a woman aged 18-29 years with acute COVID-19. Input material: PBMCs or T cells enriched from blood (not recorded which). The genes are TRBV11-2 and TRBJ1-1; D unclear. Written as DNA, the CDR3 is TGTGCCAGCAGCTTAGATAGAGAGCGGGAAAAAGCTTTCTTT. It yields the protein CASSLDREREKAFF. The variable domain in full, completed from reference TRBV11-2 and TRBJ1-1, reads EAGVAQSPRYKIIEKRQSVAFWCNPISGHATLYWYQQILGQGPKLLIQFQNNGVVDDSQLPKDRFSAERLKGVDSTLKIQPAKLEDSAVYLCASSLDREREKAFFGQGTRLTVV.